These 23 T cell receptor beta chains were sequenced from one sample in a study of control samples from healthy donors and cancer patients (dated by TCRdb to about 2020). Libraries were made using the immunoSEQ multiplex PCR assay. The source is immuneACCESS, and TCRdb retained only in-frame sequences with V and J called. Part of the clones is not carried over; for the studies checked, unresolved V genes explain less than half of this, and the remainder is unexplained. The sample table shows around 74,000 clones, and 85% to 95% are seen once. Around 6% of the sample rests with the top ten. Sequenced material: blood. Every receptor here comes from a woman aged 55-69 years in good health.

This chain joins TRBV18 and TRBJ2-7; D unresolved. The CDR3 is 12 residues long. V shed 2 bases and J shed 3 bases, with 5 bases lying between them. Looked up from germline, CDR1 is KGHSH and CDR2 is LQKENI. The CDR3 nucleotides are TGTGCCAGCTCACCAGATGGCTACGAGCAGTACTTC. Residues: CASSPDGYEQYF.

CDR3 protein: CASSLVAGSRDEQFF. The CDR3 DNA reads TGCGCCAGCAGCTTGGTCGCGGGTAGTAGGGATGAGCAGTTCTTC. V usage is TRBV5-1 and J usage is TRBJ2-1; D is perhaps TRBD2 (5 bases). The V and J ends lost 0 bases and 8 bases respectively, with 15 bases between them. The germline gives CDR1 SGHRS, CDR2 YFSETQ. The CDR3 contains 15 residues.

The CDR3 is CASSSGTSAYEQYF. The CDR3 DNA sequence: TGTGCCAGCAGCTCCGGGACTAGCGCCTACGAGCAGTACTTC. The J gene is TRBJ2-7, the V gene TRBV7-9, with 10 bases aligning to TRBD2. The CDR3 spans 14 residues. Germline V gene sequence: CDR1 SEHNR, CDR2 FQNEAQ (reference sequence). J lost 2 bases, V lost 4 bases, and 2 bases had no gene match.

The CDR3 loop reads CASSVGTSGTKSYNEQFF. The CDR3 region has the DNA TGTGCCAGCAGCGTAGGGACTAGCGGGACAAAATCCTACAATGAGCAGTTCTTC. This chain uses TRBV9 with TRBJ2-1; 12 positions agree with TRBD2. Germline values: CDR1 SGDLS, CDR2 YYNGEE. The CDR3 length is 18 residues. The junction had 5 bases not matched to a gene; V was cut back by 0 bases and J by 1 base.

This chain connects TRBV12-3 or TRBV12-4 to TRBJ2-1, with D unresolved. V lost 2 bases to trimming and J lost 8 bases, with 7 bases between them. The CDR3 is 12 residues long. CDR3 residues: CASSLTWYEQFF. In DNA form, the CDR3 reads TGTGCCAGCAGTTTAACATGGTATGAGCAGTTCTTC.

The V call is TRBV3-1 (or the pseudogene TRBV3-2), the J call TRBJ1-1, with D unclear. With 2 bases removed from V and 2 bases from J, the gap between germline ends came to 9 bases. Germline-derived CDR1 and CDR2 are LGHDT and YNNKEL (reference sequence). The CDR3 spans 14 residues. This CDR3 reads CASSQSIENTEAFF. The CDR3 nucleotides read TGTGCCAGCAGCCAAAGTATCGAAAACACTGAAGCTTTCTTT.

This clone has only one observation. This chain joins TRBV28 and TRBJ2-7; 7 nucleotides line up with TRBD1. Looked up from germline, CDR1 is MDHEN and CDR2 is SYDVKM. The CDR3 covers 16 residues. Trimming took 3 bases from V and 5 from J; bases not matched to a gene: 13. The CDR3 loop is CASSLFYDRVYHEQYF. DNA of the CDR3: TGTGCCAGCAGTTTGTTCTACGACAGGGTCTACCACGAGCAGTACTTC.

The genes are TRBV9 and TRBJ1-3, with D unclear. The V end lost 0 bases, the J end lost 4 bases, and 17 bases lay between the germline ends. CDR3 size: 17 residues. Germline CDR1 and CDR2: SGDLS and YYNGEE. CDR3 amino acids: CASSVEGYGHTGNTIYF. CDR3 nucleotides: TGTGCCAGCAGCGTAGAGGGTTACGGCCACACGGGAAACACCATATATTTT.

The chain recombines TRBV3-1 (or the pseudogene TRBV3-2) with TRBJ2-1, with TRBD2 matching over 11 bases. CDR3 size: 15 residues. The germline CDR1 and CDR2 sequences are LGHDT and YNNKEL (reference sequence). After removal of 3 bases from V and 6 bases from J, the junction contained 4 bases not matched to a gene. The CDR3 region is CASSQGTSGFNEQFF. CDR3 DNA sequence: TGTGCCAGCAGCCAGGGGACTAGCGGTTTCAATGAGCAGTTCTTC.

The gene calls are TRBV19 and TRBJ2-5; 10 bases match TRBD1. The J segment lost 3 bases and the V segment lost 3 bases, leaving 7 bases of the junction unmatched. This CDR3 contains 16 residues. In germline, CDR1 is LNHDA, CDR2 SQIVND (reference sequence). The CDR3 coding sequence is TGTGCCAGTAGTATTAAGGGGACAGGGGTGGAAGAGACCCAGTACTTC. This sequence encodes CASSIKGTGVEETQYF.

V gene TRBV6-5 combines with J gene TRBJ1-5; TRBD1 is a possible D gene (6 bases). Trimming took off 8 bases at V and 4 bases at J, with 18 bases between the two ends. CDR1 and CDR2 (germline): MNHEY, SVGAGI. This CDR3 spans 15 amino acids. CDR3 DNA: TGTGCCAGCCGAACACAGGGAGGTCGAAATCAGCCCCAGCATTTT. Amino acids: CASRTQGGRNQPQHF.

The CDR3 sequence is CASSRDYEQYF. In DNA, the CDR3 is TGTGCCAGCAGCCGGGACTACGAGCAGTACTTC. This sequence joins TRBV5-4 and TRBJ2-7; tentative D call: TRBD2 (5 bases). V gave up 4 bases and J gave up 3 bases, with 5 bases separating them. The CDR3 totals 11 residues. Germline CDR1 reads SGHNT; CDR2 reads YYREEE (reference sequence).

This chain links TRBV11-2 with TRBJ1-1; D not resolved. This CDR3 spans 11 amino acids. The germline V gene encodes CDR1 SGHAT and CDR2 FQNNGV. Trimming stripped 1 base from V and 6 bases from J, with 3 bases between. In DNA form, the CDR3 reads TGTGCCAGCAGCTTAGTATCTGAAGCTTTCTTT. Its protein product is CASSLVSEAFF.

As to this clone: This CDR3 is also generated by other DNA sequences in the sample. The chain is built from TRBV28 and TRBJ1-1; D gene uncertain. The CDR3 runs to 11 residues. Trimming stripped 2 bases from V and 11 bases from J, with 9 bases between. Germline V lookup: CDR1 MDHEN, CDR2 SYDVKM. The CDR3 spells CASSLSREAFF. In DNA, the CDR3 is TGTGCCAGCAGTTTAAGTCGGGAGGCTTTCTTT.

The V and J genes are TRBV7-2 and TRBJ1-6; no definite D call. V was clipped by 1 base and J by 10 bases, with 14 bases between them. CDR3 size: 15 residues. Germline CDR1 and CDR2: SGHTA and FQGNSA. The CDR3 DNA follows: TGTGCCAGCAGCTTAGGGCAGGCCTTATCGTCACCCCTCCACTTT. It specifies CASSLGQALSSPLHF.

In nucleotides, the CDR3 is TGTGCCAGCAGACTACAGGGAACGAACACCGGGGAGCTGTTTTTT. Protein sequence: CASRLQGTNTGELFF. The chain uses TRBV6-5 and TRBJ2-2, with a weak D call TRBD1 (6 bases). V was trimmed by 6 bases and J by 0 bases, leaving 11 bases between them. The germline V gene has CDR1 MNHEY and CDR2 SVGAGI. The CDR3 loop spans 15 amino acids.

The genes are TRBV10-1 and TRBJ2-3; the match to TRBD2 covers 13 bases. The junction had 7 bases not matched to a gene; V was cut back by 2 bases and J by 2 bases. CDR1 is WNHNN, CDR2 SYGVQD, per germline (reference sequence). There are 18 residues in the CDR3. For the CDR3, the DNA is TGCGCCAGCAGTGAGCCCACCGGACTAGCGGGAGACACAGATACGCAGTATTTT. It yields the protein CASSEPTGLAGDTDTQYF.

Regarding this clone: Sequence at one end of the junction differs from germline and may be a read error. The J gene is TRBJ2-5, the V gene TRBV7-7, with D hard to call. CDR3 length equals 13 residues. Germline V gene sequence: CDR1 SSHAT, CDR2 FNYEAQ (reference sequence). CDR3 DNA sequence: TGTGCTAGCAGCTTATCCAGCCAAGAGACCCAGTACTTC. It yields the protein CASSLSSQETQYF. The full variable domain, in which reference TRBV7-7 and TRBJ2-5 provide the parts outside the CDR3, is GAGVSQSPRYKVTKRGQDVTLRCDPISSHATLYWYQQALGQGPEFLTYFNYEAQPDKSGLPSDRFSAERPEGSISTLTIQRTEQRDSAMYRCASSLSSQETQYFGPGTRLLVL.

The chain links TRBV11-2 to TRBJ2-1; a possible D gene is TRBD2 (6 bases). Trimming took 1 base from V and 2 from J, leaving 9 bases between them. This CDR3 is built from 15 residues. Germline values: CDR1 SGHAT, CDR2 FQNNGV. This CDR3 is CASSLARGTYNEQFF. As DNA, the CDR3 is TGTGCCAGCAGCTTAGCTCGGGGGACCTACAATGAGCAGTTCTTC.

This chain links TRBV6-5 with TRBJ2-2; D is undetermined. V lost 0 bases, J lost 9 bases, and 5 bases lay in between. The CDR3 is 12 amino acids. CDR1 and CDR2 from the germline V gene are MNHEY and SVGAGI. In DNA form, the CDR3 reads TGTGCCAGCAGTTACTCCAGCCGGGAGCTGTTTTTT. It is translated as CASSYSSRELFF.

V is TRBV19 and J is TRBJ2-3; 7 nucleotides line up with TRBD2. V gave up 9 bases and J gave up 1 base; unmatched junction bases: 13. Germline assignment: CDR1 LNHDA and CDR2 SQIVND (reference sequence). The CDR3 extends over 16 amino acids. As DNA, the CDR3 is TGTGCCAGCACCCGTGGACTAGGTGTAGGCACAGATACGCAGTATTTT. Protein sequence: CASTRGLGVGTDTQYF.

This chain joins TRBV27 and TRBJ1-4; D gene ambiguous. The ends were cut back, 3 bases at V and 0 bases at J, with 5 bases in the middle. This CDR3 comprises 14 residues. Germline CDR1 is MNHEY and CDR2 is SMNVEV (reference sequence). Here the CDR3 reads CASSFSATNEKLFF. CDR3 DNA sequence: TGTGCCAGCAGTTTCTCAGCAACTAATGAAAAACTGTTTTTT.

CDR3 sequence (DNA): TGCGCCAGCAGTGACGGACAGGGCCTTGGAAGCGAGCAGTACTTC. This codes for CASSDGQGLGSEQYF. V usage is TRBV10-1 and J usage is TRBJ2-7; 8 positions match TRBD1. This CDR3 region has 15 residues. The trim removed 3 bases at V and 6 bases at J, leaving 10 bases unmatched. Germline V gives CDR1 WNHNN, CDR2 SYGVQD (reference sequence).